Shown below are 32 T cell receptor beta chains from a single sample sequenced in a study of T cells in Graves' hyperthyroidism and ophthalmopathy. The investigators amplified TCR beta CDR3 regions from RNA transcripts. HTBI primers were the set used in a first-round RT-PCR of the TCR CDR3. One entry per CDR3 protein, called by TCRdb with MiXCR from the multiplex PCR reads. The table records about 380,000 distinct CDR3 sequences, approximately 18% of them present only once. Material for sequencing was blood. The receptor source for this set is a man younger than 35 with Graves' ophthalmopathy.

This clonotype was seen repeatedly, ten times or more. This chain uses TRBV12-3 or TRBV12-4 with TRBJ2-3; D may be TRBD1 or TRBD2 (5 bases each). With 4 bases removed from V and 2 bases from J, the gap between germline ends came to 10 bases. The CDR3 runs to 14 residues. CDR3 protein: CASSWGIPTDTQYF. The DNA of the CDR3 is TGTGCCAGCAGTTGGGGGATCCCCACAGATACGCAGTATTTT.

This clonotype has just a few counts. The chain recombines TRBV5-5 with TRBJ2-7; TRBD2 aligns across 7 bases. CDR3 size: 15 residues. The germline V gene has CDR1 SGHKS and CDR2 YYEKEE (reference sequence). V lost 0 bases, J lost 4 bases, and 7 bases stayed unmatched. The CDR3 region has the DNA TGTGCCAGCAGCTTGGCCTACGGGGGGTTGTACGAGCAGTACTTC. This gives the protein CASSLAYGGLYEQYF.

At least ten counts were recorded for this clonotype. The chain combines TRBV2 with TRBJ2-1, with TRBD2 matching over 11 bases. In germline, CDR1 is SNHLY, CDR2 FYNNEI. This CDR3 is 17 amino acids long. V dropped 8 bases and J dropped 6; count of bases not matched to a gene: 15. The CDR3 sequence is CASQRGSGGGPRNEQFF. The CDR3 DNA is TGTGCCAGCCAAAGGGGTAGCGGGGGGGGACCTCGCAATGAGCAGTTCTTC.

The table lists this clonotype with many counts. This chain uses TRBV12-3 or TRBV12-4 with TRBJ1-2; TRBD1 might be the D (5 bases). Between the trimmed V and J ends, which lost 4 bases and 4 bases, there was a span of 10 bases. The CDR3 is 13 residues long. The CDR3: CASSSEGPYGYTF. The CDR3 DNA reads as TGTGCCAGCAGTTCTGAGGGGCCCTATGGCTACACCTTC.

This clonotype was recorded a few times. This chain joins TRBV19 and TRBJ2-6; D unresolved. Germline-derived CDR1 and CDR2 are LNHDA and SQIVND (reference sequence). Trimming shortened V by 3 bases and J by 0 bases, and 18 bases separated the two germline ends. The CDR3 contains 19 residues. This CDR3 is CASSIHSKIPLSGANVLTF. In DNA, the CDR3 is TGTGCCAGTAGTATCCACAGCAAAATCCCCCTCTCTGGGGCCAACGTCCTGACTTTC.

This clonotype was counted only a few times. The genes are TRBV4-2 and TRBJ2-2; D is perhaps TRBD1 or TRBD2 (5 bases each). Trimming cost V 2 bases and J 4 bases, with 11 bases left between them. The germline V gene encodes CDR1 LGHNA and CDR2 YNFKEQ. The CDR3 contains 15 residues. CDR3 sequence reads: CASSQTHGATGELFF. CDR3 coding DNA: TGTGCCAGCAGCCAAACTCACGGGGCCACCGGGGAGCTGTTTTTT.

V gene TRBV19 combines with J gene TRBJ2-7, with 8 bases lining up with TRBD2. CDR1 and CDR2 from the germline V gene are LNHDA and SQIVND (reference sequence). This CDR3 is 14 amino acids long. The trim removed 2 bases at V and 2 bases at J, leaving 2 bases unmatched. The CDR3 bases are TGTGCCAGTAGTATAACTAGCGGACCCTACGAGCAGTACTTC. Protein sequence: CASSITSGPYEQYF.

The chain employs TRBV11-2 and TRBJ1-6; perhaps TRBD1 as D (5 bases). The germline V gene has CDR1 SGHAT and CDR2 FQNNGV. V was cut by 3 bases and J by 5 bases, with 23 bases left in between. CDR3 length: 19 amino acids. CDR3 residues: CASSFPRGDTGMNNSPLHF. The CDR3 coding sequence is TGTGCCAGCAGCTTTCCCCGGGGGGATACGGGGATGAATAATTCACCCCTCCACTTT. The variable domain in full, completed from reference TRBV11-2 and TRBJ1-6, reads EAGVAQSPRYKIIEKRQSVAFWCNPISGHATLYWYQQILGQGPKLLIQFQNNGVVDDSQLPKDRFSAERLKGVDSTLKIQPAKLEDSAVYLCASSFPRGDTGMNNSPLHFGNGTRLTVT.

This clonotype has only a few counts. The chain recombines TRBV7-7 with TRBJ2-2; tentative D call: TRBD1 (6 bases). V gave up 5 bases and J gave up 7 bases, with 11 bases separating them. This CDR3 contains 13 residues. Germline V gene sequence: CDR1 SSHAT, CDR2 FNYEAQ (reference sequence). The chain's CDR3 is CASSGRTDGELFF. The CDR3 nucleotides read TGTGCCAGCAGCGGAAGGACAGACGGGGAGCTGTTTTTT.

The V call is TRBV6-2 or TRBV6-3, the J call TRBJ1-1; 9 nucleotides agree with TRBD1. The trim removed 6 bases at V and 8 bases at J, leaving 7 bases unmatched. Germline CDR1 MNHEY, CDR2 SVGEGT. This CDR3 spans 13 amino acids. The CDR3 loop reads CASREQGAGEAFF. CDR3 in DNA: TGTGCCAGCAGGGAACAGGGGGCGGGAGAAGCTTTCTTT.

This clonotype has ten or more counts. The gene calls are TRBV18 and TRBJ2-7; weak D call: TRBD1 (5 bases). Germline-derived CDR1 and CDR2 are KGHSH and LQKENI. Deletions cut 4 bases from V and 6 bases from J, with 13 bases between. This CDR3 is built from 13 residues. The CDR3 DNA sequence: TGTGCCAGCTCACTTATCGACAGAGCCGAGCAGTACTTC. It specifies CASSLIDRAEQYF.

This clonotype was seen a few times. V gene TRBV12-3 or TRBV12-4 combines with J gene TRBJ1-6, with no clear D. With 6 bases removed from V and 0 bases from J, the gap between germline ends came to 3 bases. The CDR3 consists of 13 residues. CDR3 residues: CASRSSYNSPLHF. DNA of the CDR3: TGTGCCAGCAGGAGCTCCTATAATTCACCCCTCCACTTT.

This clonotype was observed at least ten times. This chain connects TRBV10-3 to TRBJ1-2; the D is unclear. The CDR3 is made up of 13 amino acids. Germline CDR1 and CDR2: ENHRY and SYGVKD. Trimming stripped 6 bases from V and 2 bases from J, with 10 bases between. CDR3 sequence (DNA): TGTGCCATCAGGAGGGTGCCGAACTATGGCTACACCTTC. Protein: CAIRRVPNYGYTF.

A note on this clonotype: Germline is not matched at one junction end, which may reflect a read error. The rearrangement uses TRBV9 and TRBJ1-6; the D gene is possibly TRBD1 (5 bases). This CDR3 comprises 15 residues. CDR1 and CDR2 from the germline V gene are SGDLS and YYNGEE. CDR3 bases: TGTACCAGCAGCGTAGACAGCTCCTATAATTCACCCCTCCACTTT. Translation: CTSSVDSSYNSPLHF.

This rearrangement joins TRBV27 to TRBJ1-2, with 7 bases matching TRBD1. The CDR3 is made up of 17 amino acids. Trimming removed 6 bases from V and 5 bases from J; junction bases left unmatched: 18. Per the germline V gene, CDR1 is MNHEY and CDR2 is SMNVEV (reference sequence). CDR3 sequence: CASSRGGTVFFSYGYTF. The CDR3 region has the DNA TGTGCCAGCAGCAGGGGCGGGACAGTGTTTTTTTCTTATGGCTACACCTTC.

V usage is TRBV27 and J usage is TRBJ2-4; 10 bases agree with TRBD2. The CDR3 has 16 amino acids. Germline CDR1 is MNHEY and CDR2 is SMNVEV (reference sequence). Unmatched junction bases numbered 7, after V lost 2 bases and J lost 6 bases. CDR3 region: CASSLMSGGAGNIQYF. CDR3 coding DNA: TGTGCCAGCAGTTTAATGAGCGGGGGGGCCGGAAACATTCAGTACTTC.

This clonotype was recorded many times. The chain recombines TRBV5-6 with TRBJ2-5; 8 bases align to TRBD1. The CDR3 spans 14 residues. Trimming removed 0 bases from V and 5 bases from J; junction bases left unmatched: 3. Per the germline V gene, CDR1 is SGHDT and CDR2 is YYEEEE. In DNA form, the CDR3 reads TGTGCCAGCAGCTTGGGACAGGGGCGTGAGACCCAGTACTTC. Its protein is CASSLGQGRETQYF. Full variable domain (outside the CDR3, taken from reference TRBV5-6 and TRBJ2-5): DAGVTQSPTHLIKTRGQQVTLRCSPKSGHDTVSWYQQALGQGPQFIFQYYEEEERQRGNFPDRFSGHQFPNYSSELNVNALLLGDSALYLCASSLGQGRETQYFGPGTRLLVL.

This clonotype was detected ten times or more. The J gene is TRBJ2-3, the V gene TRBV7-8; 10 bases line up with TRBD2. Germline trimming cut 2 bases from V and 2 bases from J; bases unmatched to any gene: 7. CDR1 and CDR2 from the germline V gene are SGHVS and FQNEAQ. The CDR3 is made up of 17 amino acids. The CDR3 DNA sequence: TGTGCCAGCAGCTTACGAACTAGCGGGGAAAACACAGATACGCAGTATTTT. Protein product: CASSLRTSGENTDTQYF.

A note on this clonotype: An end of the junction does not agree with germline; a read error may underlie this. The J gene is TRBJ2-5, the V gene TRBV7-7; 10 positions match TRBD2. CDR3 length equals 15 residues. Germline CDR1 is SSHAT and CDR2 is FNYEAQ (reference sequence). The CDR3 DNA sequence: TGTGCTAGCAGCCTTAGCGGGGGGACACAAGAGACCCAGTACTTC. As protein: CASSLSGGTQETQYF.

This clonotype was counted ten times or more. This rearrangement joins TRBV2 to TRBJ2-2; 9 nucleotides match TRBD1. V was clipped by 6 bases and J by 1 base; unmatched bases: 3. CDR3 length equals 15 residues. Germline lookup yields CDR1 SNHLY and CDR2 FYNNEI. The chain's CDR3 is CASSGQGLNTGELFF. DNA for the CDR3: TGTGCCAGCAGCGGACAGGGGTTGAACACCGGGGAGCTGTTTTTT. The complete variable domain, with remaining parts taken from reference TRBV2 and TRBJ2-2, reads EPEVTQTPSHQVTQMGQEVILRCVPISNHLYFYWYRQILGQKVEFLVSFYNNEISEKSEIFDDQFSVERPDGSNFTLKIRSTKLEDSAMYFCASSGQGLNTGELFFGEGSRLTVL.

CDR3: CASYVQGIEAKNIQYF. The CDR3 coding sequence is TGTGCCAGCTATGTACAGGGGATAGAGGCCAAAAACATTCAGTACTTC. The J gene is TRBJ2-4, the V gene TRBV5-6, with 7 bases matching TRBD1. CDR1 and CDR2 (germline): SGHDT, YYEEEE. This CDR3 has 16 residues. With V trimmed by 7 bases and J by 1 base, 11 bases remained unmatched.

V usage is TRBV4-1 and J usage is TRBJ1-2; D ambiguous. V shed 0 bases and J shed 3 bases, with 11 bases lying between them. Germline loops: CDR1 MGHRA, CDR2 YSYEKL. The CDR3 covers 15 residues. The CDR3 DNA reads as TGCGCCAGCAGCCAAGATTCCCGGACGGACTATGGCTACACCTTC. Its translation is CASSQDSRTDYGYTF.

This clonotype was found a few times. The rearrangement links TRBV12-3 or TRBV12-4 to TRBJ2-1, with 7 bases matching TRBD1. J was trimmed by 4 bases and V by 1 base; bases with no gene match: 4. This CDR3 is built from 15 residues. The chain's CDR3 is CASSLEDRLYNEQFF. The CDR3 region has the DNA TGTGCCAGCAGTTTAGAGGACAGGCTGTACAATGAGCAGTTCTTC.

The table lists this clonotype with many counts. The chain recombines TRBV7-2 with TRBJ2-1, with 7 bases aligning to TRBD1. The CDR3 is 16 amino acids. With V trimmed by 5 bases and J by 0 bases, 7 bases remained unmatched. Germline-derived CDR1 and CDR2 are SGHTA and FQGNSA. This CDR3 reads CASSTRGGHSYNEQFF. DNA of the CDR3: TGTGCCAGCAGCACCAGAGGGGGCCACTCCTACAATGAGCAGTTCTTC.

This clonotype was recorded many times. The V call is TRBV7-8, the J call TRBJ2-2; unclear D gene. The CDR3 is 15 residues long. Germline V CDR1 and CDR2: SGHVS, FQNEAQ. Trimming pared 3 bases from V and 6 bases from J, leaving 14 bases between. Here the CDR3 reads CASSLLMSGAGELFF. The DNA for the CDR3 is TGTGCCAGCAGCTTGCTCATGTCGGGCGCCGGGGAGCTGTTTTTT.

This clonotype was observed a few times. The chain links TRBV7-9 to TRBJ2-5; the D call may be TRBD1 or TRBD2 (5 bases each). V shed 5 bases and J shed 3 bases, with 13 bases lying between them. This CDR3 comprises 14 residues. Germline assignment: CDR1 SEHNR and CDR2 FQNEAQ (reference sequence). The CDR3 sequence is CASSREGYKETQYF. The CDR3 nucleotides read TGTGCCAGCAGCCGCGAGGGGTACAAAGAGACCCAGTACTTC.

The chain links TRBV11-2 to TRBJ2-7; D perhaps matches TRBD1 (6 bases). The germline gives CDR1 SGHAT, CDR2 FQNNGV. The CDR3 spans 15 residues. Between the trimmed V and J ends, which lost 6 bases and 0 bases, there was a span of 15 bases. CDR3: CASSATGTHSYEQYF. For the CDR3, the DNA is TGTGCCAGCAGTGCCACCGGGACACACTCCTACGAGCAGTACTTC.

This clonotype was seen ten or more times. The CDR3 protein is CASRTAGADSYEQYF. The CDR3 bases are TGTGCCAGCAGAACAGCGGGGGCCGACTCCTACGAGCAGTACTTC. The chain joins TRBV6-1 to TRBJ2-7; 8 positions match TRBD2. The germline V gene encodes CDR1 MNHNS and CDR2 SASEGT. V shed 6 bases and J 0 bases; nucleotides not matched to a gene: 7. The CDR3 consists of 15 residues.

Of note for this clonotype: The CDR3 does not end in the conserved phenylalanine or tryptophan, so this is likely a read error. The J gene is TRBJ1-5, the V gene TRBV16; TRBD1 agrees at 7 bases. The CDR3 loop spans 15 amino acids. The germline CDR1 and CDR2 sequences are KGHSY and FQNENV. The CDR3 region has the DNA TGTGTCAGCAGCCATAGGACAGGCGGGCATCAGCCCCAGCATCTT. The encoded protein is CVSSHRTGGHQPQHL.

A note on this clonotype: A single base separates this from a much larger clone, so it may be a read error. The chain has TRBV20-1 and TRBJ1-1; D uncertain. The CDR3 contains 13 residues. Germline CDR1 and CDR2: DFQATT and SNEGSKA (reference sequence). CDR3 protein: CSASYEVIYEDFF. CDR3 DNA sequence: TGCAGTGCTAGCTATGAGGTGATTTATGAAGATTTCTTT.

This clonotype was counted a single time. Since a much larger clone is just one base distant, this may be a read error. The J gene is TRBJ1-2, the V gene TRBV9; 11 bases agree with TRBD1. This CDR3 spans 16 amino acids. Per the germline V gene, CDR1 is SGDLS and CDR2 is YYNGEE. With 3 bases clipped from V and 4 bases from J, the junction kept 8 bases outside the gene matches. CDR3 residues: CASSGTGGGGGYGYTF. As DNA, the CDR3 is TGTGCCAGCAGCGGGACAGGGGGCGGCGGGGGCTATGGCTACACCTTC.

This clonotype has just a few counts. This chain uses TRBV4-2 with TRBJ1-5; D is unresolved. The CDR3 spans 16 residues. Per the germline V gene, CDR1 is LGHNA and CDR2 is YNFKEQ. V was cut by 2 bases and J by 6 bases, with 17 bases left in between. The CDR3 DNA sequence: TGTGCCAGCAGCCAATCCACAGTAGGGTTTCCTCAGCCCCAGCATTTT. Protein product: CASSQSTVGFPQPQHF.